This T cell receptor (beta chain) came from a study of cytomegalovirus exposure and HLA in healthy donors. Study outcomes and limitations: In vitro assays verified that three CMV-associated chains recognized CMV antigens specifically. Later analysis suggested most CMV-associated TCR beta chains were HLA-restricted. Diagnosis of cytomegalovirus status made by the classifier reportedly showed high specificity and sensitivity.

A remark on this clone: The antigen is not known.

V was clipped by 5 bases and J by 4 bases, with 14 bases between them. Germline CDR1 and CDR2: MNHEY and SMNVEV (reference sequence). The CDR3 sequence is 14 residues long. With 60 Vbeta and 13 Jbeta primers, the PCR was carried out. The method was immunoSEQ multiplex PCR; TCRdb's version includes in-frame clones alone and lacks a portion of them. The sample records 80,000 to 95,000 clones, roughly 79% being singletons. The chain joins TRBV27 to TRBJ1-2; TRBD1 is a possible D gene (5 bases). This TCR came from a woman between 25 and 40 years old in good health and CMV-seronegative. Sequenced input: PBMCs. The CDR3 is CASSPRTFSYGYTF. The CDR3 DNA reads TGTGCCAGCAGTCCGAGGACATTTAGCTATGGCTACACCTTC.